What follows are 15 T cell receptor beta chains derived from one specimen sequenced in a study of cytomegalovirus exposure and HLA in healthy donors. The primer mix had 60 Vbeta and 13 Jbeta primers. Method: immunoSEQ multiplex PCR; TCRdb's copy keeps in-frame clones and lacks some. In the table there are about 190,000 clones, 87% of which are singletons. Sequences were obtained from PBMCs. Source of these receptors: a man aged 30 to 45 in good health and CMV-seronegative.

This chain links TRBV19 with TRBJ1-5; the match to TRBD1 covers 7 bases. Unmatched junction bases numbered 11, after V lost 6 bases and J lost 6 bases. Germline V lookup: CDR1 LNHDA, CDR2 SQIVND (reference sequence). The CDR3 length is 15 residues. CDR3 bases: TGTGCCAGTAGGACACAAGGGACAGTTCGTCAGCCCCAGCATTTT. Encoded protein: CASRTQGTVRQPQHF. Together with reference TRBV19 and TRBJ1-5, the CDR3 gives the full variable domain: DGGITQSPKYLFRKEGQNVTLSCEQNLNHDAMYWYRQDPGQGLRLIYYSQIVNDFQKGDIAEGYSVSREKKESFPLTVTSAQKNPTAFYLCASRTQGTVRQPQHFGDGTRLSIL.

The chain combines TRBV28 with TRBJ1-1; tentative D call: TRBD1 (6 bases). Deletions cut 5 bases from V and 0 bases from J, with 16 bases between. This CDR3 is built from 16 residues. Germline loops: CDR1 MDHEN, CDR2 SYDVKM. The DNA for the CDR3 is TGTGCCAGCAGTCCTTCGATGGGGGCATTGAACACTGAAGCTTTCTTT. It translates to CASSPSMGALNTEAFF.

The genes are TRBV19 and TRBJ1-5; D possibly corresponds to TRBD1 (6 bases). Germline assignment: CDR1 LNHDA and CDR2 SQIVND (reference sequence). V lost 3 bases and J 6 bases, leaving 12 bases between the germline ends. CDR3 size: 14 residues. The CDR3 protein is CASSIFRDTQPQHF. The DNA for the CDR3 is TGTGCCAGTAGTATCTTCCGGGACACTCAGCCCCAGCATTTT.

This rearrangement joins TRBV5-1 to TRBJ1-3; D may be TRBD1 (5 bases). The CDR3 has 15 amino acids. The germline V gene has CDR1 SGHRS and CDR2 YFSETQ. Trimming pared 5 bases from V and 0 bases from J, leaving 12 bases between. CDR3 residues: CASSSGGSSGNTIYF. The CDR3 bases are TGCGCCAGCAGTTCTGGGGGGAGCTCTGGAAACACCATATATTTT.

The chain is built from TRBV10-2 and TRBJ2-4; 7 bases align to TRBD2. V dropped 5 bases and J dropped 1; count of bases not matched to a gene: 5. The V gene's germline CDR1 is WSHSY and CDR2 SAAADI. The CDR3 has 15 amino acids. The CDR3 is CASSPPRGAKNIQYF. The CDR3 nucleotides are TGCGCCAGCAGTCCGCCGCGGGGGGCCAAAAACATTCAGTACTTC.

The V call is TRBV9, the J call TRBJ2-1, with a weak D call TRBD1 (6 bases). Trimming cost V 0 bases and J 5 bases, with 18 bases left between them. CDR1 is SGDLS and CDR2 is YYNGEE in the germline V gene. This CDR3 is built from 17 residues. Here the CDR3 reads CASSVVPRDTKNNEQFF. The DNA of the CDR3 is TGTGCCAGCAGCGTAGTCCCACGGGACACCAAGAACAATGAGCAGTTCTTC.

In this sample, this clone turned up once. The rearrangement joins TRBV7-6 to TRBJ2-5, with D maybe TRBD1 (6 bases). Germline V gene lookup returns CDR1 SGHVS and CDR2 FNYEAQ. CDR3 length: 14 residues. Trimming took off 4 bases at V and 3 bases at J, with 12 bases between the two ends. The CDR3 region has the DNA TGTGCCAGCAGCTCAGTACAGGGTGAAGAGACCCAGTACTTC. It encodes CASSSVQGEETQYF.

The rearrangement links TRBV9 to TRBJ1-6; 7 nucleotides agree with TRBD1. The V segment lost 7 bases and the J segment 0 bases; nucleotides outside the gene matches: 7. CDR1 and CDR2 from the germline V gene are SGDLS and YYNGEE. The CDR3 extends over 16 amino acids. The CDR3 region is CASGGGAGSYNSPLHF. CDR3 DNA: TGTGCCAGCGGAGGGGGCGCGGGCTCCTATAATTCACCCCTCCACTTT.

The chain carries TRBV5-8 and TRBJ1-2, with 8 bases fitting TRBD1. The CDR3 runs 16 residues. Trimming cost V 0 bases and J 6 bases; bases outside gene matches: 10. Looked up from germline, CDR1 is SGHTS and CDR2 is YDEGEE. CDR3 amino acids: CASSLAGVRGRDGYTF. The CDR3 DNA reads TGTGCCAGCAGCTTGGCCGGGGTCAGGGGGCGAGATGGCTACACCTTC.

This clone has a handful of counts. The V and J genes are TRBV4-1 and TRBJ2-1; D not resolved. CDR1 is MGHRA, CDR2 YSYEKL, per germline. V dropped 4 bases and J dropped 3 bases, with 7 bases sitting between them. CDR3 length: 13 amino acids. CDR3 in amino acids: CASSPPSYNEQFF. In nucleotides, the CDR3 is TGCGCCAGCAGCCCACCTAGCTACAATGAGCAGTTCTTC.

Notes on this clone: The junction does not match germline at one end; this may be a read error. The chain recombines TRBV13 with TRBJ2-6; tentatively, D is TRBD1 (6 bases). Germline loops: CDR1 PRHDT, CDR2 FYEKMQ (reference sequence). This CDR3 is built from 16 residues. CDR3 in DNA: TGTGCCAGCAGCTTGCCGCAGGGGCTTGGGGCCAACGGCCTGACTTTC. Translation: CASSLPQGLGANGLTF. Looking up the rest from reference TRBV13 and TRBJ2-6 gives the full variable domain: AAGVIQSPRHLIKEKRETATLKCYPIPRHDTVYWYQQGPGQDPQFLISFYEKMQSDKGSIPDRFSAQQFSDYHSELNMSSLELGDSALYFCASSLPQGLGANGLTFGAGSRLTVL.

J is TRBJ2-7 and V is TRBV5-5, with D maybe TRBD1 (6 bases). The CDR3 has 15 amino acids. CDR1 is SGHKS, CDR2 YYEKEE, per germline (reference sequence). The V gene lost 4 bases and the J gene lost 6 bases, with 20 bases spanning the gap. CDR3 in amino acids: CASSASVGAEAEQYF. CDR3 DNA: TGTGCCAGCAGCGCCAGTGTGGGGGCAGAGGCCGAGCAGTACTTC.

The V call is TRBV7-2, the J call TRBJ2-4; D may be TRBD2 (6 bases). There are 14 residues in the CDR3. Trimming stripped 5 bases from V and 6 bases from J, with 14 bases between. CDR1 and CDR2 from the germline V gene are SGHTA and FQGNSA. CDR3 nucleotides: TGTGCCAGCAGCCCCCGGACGGAGGGAAACATTCAGTACTTC. This translates into CASSPRTEGNIQYF.

This clone showed up just once. This chain joins TRBV13 and TRBJ2-3, with 10 bases matching TRBD2. Germline V gene lookup returns CDR1 PRHDT and CDR2 FYEKMQ (reference sequence). The junction had 11 bases not matched to a gene; V was cut back by 5 bases and J by 0 bases. This CDR3 has 18 residues. CDR3 nucleotides: TGTGCCAGCAGCCCCCGACTAGCGGGTCGGCGGAGCACAGATACGCAGTATTTT. Translated, it gives CASSPRLAGRRSTDTQYF.

Notes on this clone: The same CDR3 arises from other DNA sequences in this sample as well. V and J are TRBV28 and TRBJ2-1; D might be TRBD1 (6 bases). CDR1 MDHEN and CDR2 SYDVKM come from the germline V gene. Trimming pared 3 bases from V and 4 bases from J, leaving 10 bases between. The CDR3 length is 14 residues. In DNA form, the CDR3 reads TGTGCCAGCAGTTTCCTCGACAGGTACAATGAGCAGTTCTTC. Amino acid sequence: CASSFLDRYNEQFF.